This T cell receptor beta chain derives from a study of patients and donors after allogeneic stem cell transplantation. Germline CDR1 and CDR2: SGDLS and YYNGEE. V was shortened by 2 bases and J by 9 bases, with 9 bases between the two germline ends. This CDR3 has 13 amino acids. TCRdb called the RT-PCR reads again in MiXCR, with one record for every CDR3 protein. The sample consists of 190,000 or so distinct CDR3 sequences, 41% of them appearing once. The chain recombines TRBV9 with TRBJ1-6; D is unclear. This clonotype was obtained from a human donor who was either an allogeneic HSCT recipient or a stem cell or donor lymphocyte infusion donor (not recorded which). It is not recorded whose cells these are; they may come from a transplant donor. The sample consisted of blood, either unsorted or a sorted T cell fraction (not recorded which). In DNA, the CDR3 is TGTGCCAGCAGCGTGGACGTAGTTTCACCCCTCCACTTT. It encodes CASSVDVVSPLHF.